This T cell receptor (beta chain) is from a study of blood T cell repertoires in COVID-19 (dated by TCRdb to 2020 to 2021). At the level of the whole study: Collaborator samples came from the United States, Italy and Spain and covered acute and convalescent phases of COVID-19. Samples were obtained from the ongoing ImmuneRACE study (first 160 participants) and from over 1,000 subjects provided by 6 global collaborators. Where available, HLA class I and class II types were obtained from metadata supplied by the sample provider rather than from assay-based typing. The dataset comprised deeply sampled blood TCRbeta repertoires from subjects exposed to, actively infected with, or recovered from COVID-19. The repertoires were released in a freely available public database meant as a resource for research on the immune response to SARS-CoV-2. The prospective study material was composed of cDNA or gDNA derived from T cells, B-cell-depleted T cells, or PBMCs. The sample metadata nearly always contained a de-identified subject ID, COVID-19 status, age in years and sex.

Overall results and qualifications from the work: The amount of clinical and demographic metadata varied by source and participant and was provided uncurated.

About this clone: There is no known antigen for this receptor. No qualities accompany the bases; no much larger clone lies one base away.

Whole blood was collected in K2EDTA tubes by collaborating institutions according to the institutions' own protocols. For TCRbeta analysis, collaborators shipped samples as frozen whole blood, isolated PBMCs, or DNA extracted from either of those sample types. The germline V gene sets CDR1 to SNHLY and CDR2 to FYNNEI. Including the terminal cysteine and phenylalanine, the CDR3 comprises 13 residues. Of all the DNA, just the CDR3 is kept, 39 bases in frame from base 1. The V end loses 2 bases and the J end loses 7 bases, and a stretch of 12 bases separates them. TCRbeta CDR3 regions were amplified from genomic DNA using the immunoSEQ Assay, a bias-controlled multiplex PCR. Under the source paper's analysis protocol: The number of nucleated cells in each sample was estimated by amplification of reference gene primers within the assay. To quantify the absolute abundance of each unique TCRbeta CDR3 rearrangement, sequence reads were collapsed and filtered. For each sample, productive Simpson clonality was calculated by taking the square root of Simpson's diversity index across productive rearrangements. What TCRdb holds here is the immuneACCESS table cut down to in-frame rearrangements. Part of the clones is not present; checked against another copy, under half of the missing clones reflect an unresolved V gene, and the others are unexplained. The D gene and trimming were derived from the DNA, and the V and J assignments and clone size from that table. The sample includes around 100,000 clones, with nearly 85% observed a single time. The top ten clonotypes cover roughly 13% of the sample.

The TCR comes from a human donor in a cohort sampled during active or convalescent COVID-19. Recombination linked TRBV2 to TRBJ2-7; the D gene cannot be resolved reliably. The material sequenced was peripheral blood. Here is the DNA: TGTGCCAGCAGTGAAATTGATTCGCGGGAGCAGTACTTC. Its amino acids are CASSEIDSREQYF.